The 20 T cell receptor beta chains below all came from one sample that was sequenced in a study of beta chain features in type 1 diabetes. Expressed TCRB transcripts were sequenced, since all the RNA that had been isolated was reverse transcribed. Sequencing was performed with immunoSEQ multiplex PCR; in TCRdb, only in-frame clones are kept and a portion is missing. The table lists 200,000 to 300,000 clones, 25% to 35% of them singletons. Sequenced input: central memory CD4+ T cells from blood. The receptors derive from a man younger than 45 in good health.

This clone was recorded a few times. J is TRBJ2-5 and V is TRBV7-8; D might be TRBD1 (6 bases). The germline V gene has CDR1 SGHVS and CDR2 FQNEAQ. Trimming shortened V by 1 base and J by 4 bases, and 10 bases separated the two germline ends. The CDR3 is made up of 14 amino acids. This CDR3 reads CASSLGTARETQYF. CDR3 sequence (DNA): TGTGCCAGCAGCTTAGGGACAGCCCGAGAGACCCAGTACTTC.

This rearrangement joins TRBV7-8 to TRBJ2-7; the D is unclear. Germline CDR1 and CDR2: SGHVS and FQNEAQ. This CDR3 comprises 15 residues. V was cut by 1 base and J by 3 bases, with 13 bases left in between. CDR3 sequence: CASSLVGQDLYEQYF. For the CDR3, the DNA is TGTGCCAGCAGCTTAGTAGGGCAGGATCTCTACGAGCAGTACTTC. Combining the CDR3 with reference TRBV7-8 and TRBJ2-7 gives the whole variable domain GAGVSQSPRYKVAKRGQDVALRCDPISGHVSLFWYQQALGQGPEFLTYFQNEAQLDKSGLPSDRFFAERPEGSVSTLKIQRTQQEDSAVYLCASSLVGQDLYEQYFGPGTRLTVT.

This clone was detected a few times. The chain is built from TRBV25-1 and TRBJ2-7, with D possibly TRBD1 on 6 matching bases. V lost 6 bases and J lost 7, with 16 bases in between. Germline-derived CDR1 and CDR2 are MGHDK and SYGVNS. This CDR3 region has 13 residues. The CDR3 is CASRGTSLLEQYF. CDR3 DNA sequence: TGTGCCAGCAGGGGGACAAGTTTATTAGAGCAGTACTTC.

This clone was observed a handful of times. This rearrangement joins TRBV2 to TRBJ1-6; D not resolved. Trimming stripped 7 bases from V and 7 bases from J, with 8 bases between. The CDR3 is made up of 12 amino acids. CDR1 and CDR2 (germline): SNHLY, FYNNEI. CDR3 amino acids: CASMDRNSPLHF. CDR3 bases: TGTGCCAGCATGGACCGGAATTCACCCCTCCACTTT.

Only a few counts were recorded for this clone. V is TRBV2 and J is TRBJ2-1; TRBD2 matches 8 bases. CDR1 is SNHLY and CDR2 is FYNNEI in the germline V gene. CDR3 size: 15 residues. The ends lost 3 bases at V and 4 bases at J; junction bases unmatched: 5. CDR3 residues: CASSDSSSGYNEQFF. As DNA, the CDR3 is TGTGCCAGCAGTGATAGCTCTAGCGGGTACAATGAGCAGTTCTTC.

The V and J genes are TRBV30 and TRBJ1-1; D remains unclear. This CDR3 spans 13 amino acids. Germline V gene sequence: CDR1 GTSNPN, CDR2 SVGIG (reference sequence). Trimming left V 5 bases short and J 0 bases short, with 10 bases between. The CDR3 spells CAWGGLMNTEAFF. The DNA for the CDR3 is TGTGCCTGGGGAGGACTGATGAACACTGAAGCTTTCTTT. The full variable domain, in which reference TRBV30 and TRBJ1-1 provide the parts outside the CDR3, is SQTIHQWPATLVQPVGSPLSLECTVEGTSNPNLYWYRQAAGRGLQLLFYSVGIGQISSEVPQNLSASRPQDRQFILSSKKLLLSDSGFYLCAWGGLMNTEAFFGQGTRLTVV.

The genes are TRBV18 and TRBJ1-5; D perhaps matches TRBD1 (5 bases). This CDR3 has 14 amino acids. V lost 3 bases to trimming and J lost 3 bases, with 9 bases between them. CDR1 is KGHSH, CDR2 LQKENI, per germline. The chain's CDR3 is CASSPLDNNQPQHF. Written as DNA, the CDR3 is TGTGCCAGCTCACCTTTGGACAACAATCAGCCCCAGCATTTT.

This chain connects TRBV11-2 to TRBJ1-3, with no clear D. Trimming removed 5 bases from V and 2 bases from J, with 13 bases in between. CDR3 length: 15 amino acids. Germline CDR1 and CDR2: SGHAT and FQNNGV. CDR3 nucleotides: TGTGCCAGCAGCCCCCCCGGGCGCCCTGGAAACACCATATATTTT. Encoded protein: CASSPPGRPGNTIYF.

V is TRBV27 and J is TRBJ2-3, with 7 bases aligning to TRBD2. The J segment lost 0 bases and the V segment lost 2 bases, leaving 11 bases of the junction unmatched. CDR3 length equals 18 residues. Germline lookup yields CDR1 MNHEY and CDR2 SMNVEV (reference sequence). The chain's CDR3 is CASSLRARASGSTDTQYF. The CDR3 nucleotides are TGTGCCAGCAGTTTAAGAGCTAGGGCTAGCGGCAGCACAGATACGCAGTATTTT.

The chain recombines TRBV18 with TRBJ2-5; TRBD2 is a possible D gene (5 bases). V dropped 2 bases and J dropped 2 bases, with 6 bases sitting between them. Germline V lookup: CDR1 KGHSH, CDR2 LQKENI. This CDR3 comprises 13 residues. The CDR3 sequence: CASSPTRQETQYF. The CDR3 bases are TGTGCCAGCTCACCAACTAGACAAGAGACCCAGTACTTC. Full variable domain (missing parts from reference TRBV18 and TRBJ2-5): NAGVMQNPRHLVRRRGQEARLRCSPMKGHSHVYWYRQLPEEGLKFMVYLQKENIIDESGMPKERFSAEFPKEGPSILRIQQVVRGDSAAYFCASSPTRQETQYFGPGTRLLVL.

This clone occurred a few times. This sample also contains other DNA sequences that code for the same CDR3. The J gene is TRBJ2-1, the V gene TRBV9; 7 bases are shared with TRBD2. CDR3 length: 15 residues. Per germline, CDR1 SGDLS and CDR2 YYNGEE. The J segment lost 4 bases and the V segment lost 4 bases, leaving 8 bases of the junction unmatched. The CDR3 coding sequence is TGTGCCAGCAGCCCCCGACTAGCCGGGTACAATGAGCAGTTCTTC. Translating gives CASSPRLAGYNEQFF.

There are a few counts of this clone. The rearrangement uses TRBV11-2 and TRBJ2-7, with D uncertain. The CDR3 totals 14 residues. Trimming took 0 bases from V and 0 from J, leaving 6 bases between them. Looked up from germline, CDR1 is SGHAT and CDR2 is FQNNGV. The CDR3 sequence is CASSLESVSYEQYF. The CDR3 nucleotides are TGTGCCAGCAGCTTAGAAAGCGTCTCCTACGAGCAGTACTTC.

This clone was seen only a few times. The V and J genes are TRBV5-1 and TRBJ2-3, with D unclear. The V gene lost 0 bases and the J gene lost 0 bases, with 11 bases spanning the gap. Germline loops: CDR1 SGHRS, CDR2 YFSETQ. CDR3 length: 16 amino acids. The CDR3 is CASSLDRVPSTDTQYF. The CDR3 region has the DNA TGCGCCAGCAGCTTGGATAGGGTTCCTAGCACAGATACGCAGTATTTT.

The gene calls are TRBV30 and TRBJ2-2, with a weak D call TRBD1 (6 bases). V shed 3 bases and J shed 3 bases, with 11 bases lying between them. The CDR3 extends over 14 amino acids. Germline V CDR1 and CDR2: GTSNPN, SVGIG (reference sequence). Written as DNA, the CDR3 is TGTGCCTGGAGCGGACAGAAGGACACCGGGGAGCTGTTTTTT. The encoded protein is CAWSGQKDTGELFF.

V and J are TRBV27 and TRBJ2-7; D possibly corresponds to TRBD2 (6 bases). CDR1 and CDR2 (germline): MNHEY, SMNVEV (reference sequence). This CDR3 is built from 15 residues. V was pared by 6 bases and J by 2 bases, with 17 bases between. CDR3 coding DNA: TGTGCCAGCAGCCTAGGCGGGGTACGCACCTACGAGCAGTACTTC. Translating gives CASSLGGVRTYEQYF.

Here the CDR3 DNA reads TGTGCCTGGAGACGCGGGGGCTCCTACAATGAGCAGTTCTTC. It yields the protein CAWRRGGSYNEQFF. This chain uses TRBV30 with TRBJ2-1; 7 bases fit TRBD2. This CDR3 has 14 residues. With V trimmed by 3 bases and J by 0 bases, 2 bases remained unmatched. CDR1 GTSNPN and CDR2 SVGIG come from the germline V gene (reference sequence). Based on the CDR3 plus reference TRBV30 and TRBJ2-1, the full variable domain is SQTIHQWPATLVQPVGSPLSLECTVEGTSNPNLYWYRQAAGRGLQLLFYSVGIGQISSEVPQNLSASRPQDRQFILSSKKLLLSDSGFYLCAWRRGGSYNEQFFGPGTRLTVL.

The V call is TRBV5-1, the J call TRBJ2-1; D is perhaps TRBD1 or TRBD2 (5 bases each). Trimming took off 4 bases at V and 7 bases at J, with 9 bases between the two ends. The germline V gene encodes CDR1 SGHRS and CDR2 YFSETQ. The CDR3 spans 12 residues. The CDR3 nucleotides read TGCGCCAGCAGCCCTGGGGGAAATGAGCAGTTCTTC. Protein product: CASSPGGNEQFF.

This clone appeared many times. V gene TRBV2 combines with J gene TRBJ1-2; no clear D gene. Trimming cost V 9 bases and J 4 bases, with 15 bases left between them. The CDR3 is 13 amino acids. Germline V gene lookup returns CDR1 SNHLY and CDR2 FYNNEI. The CDR3 sequence: CARGSPGSYGYTF. The CDR3 DNA follows: TGTGCCAGGGGGTCACCAGGAAGCTATGGCTACACCTTC.

The chain is built from TRBV27 and TRBJ2-6; D gene unclear. V lost 2 bases to trimming and J lost 0 bases, with 11 bases between them. The CDR3 is made up of 17 amino acids. Germline CDR1 reads MNHEY; CDR2 reads SMNVEV (reference sequence). CDR3 coding DNA: TGTGCCAGCAGTTTAAACCCTACAATCTCTGGGGCCAACGTCCTGACTTTC. This encodes CASSLNPTISGANVLTF.

The chain joins TRBV20-1 to TRBJ1-2; no clear D gene. The CDR3 is 10 amino acids. Germline loops: CDR1 DFQATT, CDR2 SNEGSKA (reference sequence). V shed 2 bases and J shed 5 bases, with 3 bases lying between them. As DNA, the CDR3 is TGCAGTGCTAGAAGTTATGGCTACACCTTC. It translates to CSARSYGYTF.